This T cell receptor beta chain is drawn from a study of identical twins. General study points: Weaker excess twin sharing was seen among beta out-of-frame sequences. Cross-sectional statistical analysis was relied on for the conclusions, without the same donors being followed.

This clonotype was recorded at least ten times. Its antigen is not known. TCRdb re-analysed the 5' RACE reads in MiXCR, keeping a single row per CDR3 protein. The sample shows a few hundred thousand distinct CDR3 sequences, more than 9% of them seen only once. Per germline, CDR1 DFQATT and CDR2 SNEGSKA (reference sequence). The CDR3 is 15 amino acids. V lost 3 bases and J 0 bases, leaving 14 bases between the germline ends. Sample: memory T cells sorted from blood. V and J are TRBV20-1 and TRBJ1-1, with a tentative D call TRBD1 (5 bases). This TCR derives from a man between 50 and 59 years old in good health. The CDR3 spells CSASAGAPMNTEAFF. CDR3 coding DNA: TGCAGTGCTAGTGCCGGGGCCCCGATGAACACTGAAGCTTTCTTT.